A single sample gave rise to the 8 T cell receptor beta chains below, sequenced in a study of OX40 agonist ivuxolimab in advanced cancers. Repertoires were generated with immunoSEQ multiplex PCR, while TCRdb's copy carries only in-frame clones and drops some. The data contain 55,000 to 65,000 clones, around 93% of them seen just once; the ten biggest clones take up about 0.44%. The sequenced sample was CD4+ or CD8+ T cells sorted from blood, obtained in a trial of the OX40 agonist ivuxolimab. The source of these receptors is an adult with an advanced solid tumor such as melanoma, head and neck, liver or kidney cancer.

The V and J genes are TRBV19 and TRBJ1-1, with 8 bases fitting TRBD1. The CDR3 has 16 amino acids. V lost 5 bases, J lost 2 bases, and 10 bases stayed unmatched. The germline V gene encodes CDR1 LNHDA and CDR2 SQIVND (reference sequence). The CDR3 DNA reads TGTGCCAGTAGTCAAAGACAGGGGTTGTATAACACTGAAGCTTTCTTT. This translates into CASSQRQGLYNTEAFF.

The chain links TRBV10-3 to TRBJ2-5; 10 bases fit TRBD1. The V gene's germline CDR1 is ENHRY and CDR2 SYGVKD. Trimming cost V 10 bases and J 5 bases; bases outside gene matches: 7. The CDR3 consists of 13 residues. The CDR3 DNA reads TGTGCCACCACCCGGGGACAGGGGGAGACCCAGTACTTC. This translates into CATTRGQGETQYF.

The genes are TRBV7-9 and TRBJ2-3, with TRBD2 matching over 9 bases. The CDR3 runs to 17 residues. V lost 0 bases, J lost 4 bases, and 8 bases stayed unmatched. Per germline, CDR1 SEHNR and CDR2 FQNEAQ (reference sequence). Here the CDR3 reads CASSLAPTSGAADTQYF. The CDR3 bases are TGTGCCAGCAGCTTAGCGCCGACTAGCGGAGCGGCAGATACGCAGTATTTT.

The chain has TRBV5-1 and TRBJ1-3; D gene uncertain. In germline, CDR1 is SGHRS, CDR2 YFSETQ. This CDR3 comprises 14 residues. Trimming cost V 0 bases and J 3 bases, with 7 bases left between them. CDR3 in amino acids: CASSLEWSGNTIYF. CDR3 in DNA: TGCGCCAGCAGCTTGGAATGGAGTGGAAACACCATATATTTT.

The CDR3 DNA reads TGCGCCAGCAGGTTGACACCGGGACCAAGCACAGATACGCAGTATTTT. As protein: CASRLTPGPSTDTQYF. V is TRBV5-1 and J is TRBJ2-3, with D perhaps assigned TRBD1 or TRBD2 (5 bases each). The CDR3 totals 16 residues. V lost 5 bases to trimming and J lost 0 bases, with 16 bases between them. CDR1 SGHRS and CDR2 YFSETQ come from the germline V gene.

The CDR3 reads CASSSYRSKSSYEQYF. CDR3 sequence (DNA): TGTGCCAGCAGTTCCTACAGGTCGAAGAGCTCCTACGAGCAGTACTTC. The rearrangement joins TRBV27 to TRBJ2-7; D is perhaps TRBD1 (5 bases). V lost 4 bases, J lost 0 bases, and 16 bases lay in between. This CDR3 spans 16 amino acids. Germline-derived CDR1 and CDR2 are MNHEY and SMNVEV (reference sequence).

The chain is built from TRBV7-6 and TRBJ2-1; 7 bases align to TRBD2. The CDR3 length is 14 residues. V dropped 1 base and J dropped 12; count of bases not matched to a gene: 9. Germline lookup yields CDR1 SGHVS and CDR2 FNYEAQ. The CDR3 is CASSLGRETLMQFF. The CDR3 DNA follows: TGTGCCAGCAGCTTAGGGCGGGAGACGCTCATGCAGTTCTTC.

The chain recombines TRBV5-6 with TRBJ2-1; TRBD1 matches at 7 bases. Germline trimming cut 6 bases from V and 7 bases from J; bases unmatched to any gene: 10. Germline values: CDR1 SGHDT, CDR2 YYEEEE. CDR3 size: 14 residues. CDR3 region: CASTRQGVTNEQFF. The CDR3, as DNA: TGTGCCAGCACTAGGCAGGGGGTTACTAATGAGCAGTTCTTC.